This TCR beta chain was captured by sequencing in a study of T cells in Graves' hyperthyroidism and ophthalmopathy. Findings of the study overall: Expanded thyroid clonotypes (above 0.001) were mostly also found in blood.

The length of the CDR3 is 15 residues. V was cut by 4 bases and J by 1 base, with 14 bases left in between. In germline, CDR1 is SGHRS, CDR2 YFSETQ. This clonotype was seen ten or more times. Its antigen is not identified. Researchers defined stable Graves' hyperthyroidism as no ophthalmopathy progression within 18 months. Hyperthyroidism had been newly diagnosed in patients aged 18 to 65, and its duration was under 2 months. Exclusion of patients followed from uncontrolled infection, other autoimmune disease, pregnancy or lactation. RNA transcripts served as the template for amplifying TCR beta CDR3 regions. HTBI primers drove first-round RT-PCR of the TCR CDR3. Each CDR3 protein is one row after TCRdb ran MiXCR on the multiplex PCR reads. The sample has about 200,000 distinct CDR3 sequences, roughly a sixth seen once.

The sequenced sample consisted of blood. The gene calls are TRBV5-1 and TRBJ1-1, with D tentatively TRBD1 (6 bases). The TCR originated in a man in his fifties with Graves' hyperthyroidism. CDR3 in DNA: TGCGCCAGCAGCGCCCAGGGGCAGGGGAACACTGAAGCTTTCTTT. Amino acids: CASSAQGQGNTEAFF.